The rows below give T cell receptor beta chains drawn from one sample of a study of cytotoxic CD8 clonotypes in ibrutinib-treated CLL. Assay used: immunoSEQ multiplex PCR; TCRdb lists only in-frame clones, some missing. Of 130,000 or so clones listed, about 80% were seen once; the top ten hold approximately 30%. This specimen was PBMCs, taken after 12 months of ibrutinib treatment. These receptor sequences come from a human donor with chronic lymphocytic leukemia. Both conserved end residues are trimmed from each CDR3. Only part of the rows carry a size: once, few, many, or a class if the clone is expanded.

clone_size	v_call	j_call	cdr3_aa
.	TRBV28	TRBJ2-7	ASMVEAGSVEQY
few	TRBV5-1	TRBJ1-5	ASARDEGTNQPQH
.	TRBV11-2	TRBJ1-3	ASSTRDGRNTIY
.	TRBV5-1	TRBJ2-7	ASSGIYEQY
.	TRBV7-7	TRBJ2-3	ASCLLDTQY
.	TRBV29-1	TRBJ1-2	SVATTNYGYT
.	TRBV10-2	TRBJ1-1	ASQLNTEAF
.	TRBV5-1	TRBJ2-5	ASSLDSAVIKTQY
.	TRBV6-4	TRBJ1-6	ASSDHEGSPLH
.	TRBV28	TRBJ2-7	ASSPWDSYYEQY
.	TRBV6-1	TRBJ1-2	ASSQGFIYGYT
few	TRBV28	TRBJ2-1	ATGPHNEQF
.	TRBV6-5	TRBJ1-4	ASSSNGVGEKLF
.	TRBV7-2	TRBJ2-1	ASSVRQGAHNEQF
.	TRBV6-5	TRBJ1-6	ASSYAGSLH
few	TRBV28	TRBJ2-7	ASRPAGTQGEQY
once	TRBV4-1	TRBJ1-1	ASSQERVGTEAF
.	TRBV11-2	TRBJ2-1	ASSLQRGGLREQF
.	TRBV7-2	TRBJ1-5	ASSFGPLNQPQH
.	TRBV28	TRBJ2-1	ASGTGSYNEQF
.	TRBV5-4	TRBJ1-2	ASSLEPGLNYGYT
.	TRBV4-3	TRBJ1-1	ASSQDPGTGLGNTEAF
few	TRBV23-1	TRBJ1-6	ASSQMIMSPLH
many	TRBV21-1	TRBJ2-7	ASPARHPVSYEQY
.	TRBV2	TRBJ2-7	ASSRDRGRDEQY
once	TRBV18	TRBJ2-7	ASSLSPGQGSYEQY
.	TRBV5-1	TRBJ2-3	ASRRTGVTDTQY
.	TRBV4-2	TRBJ2-5	ASSQDPSGTETQY
.	TRBV7-2	TRBJ1-1	ASSSRDRVGGTEAF
.	TRBV25-1	TRBJ2-6	ASSDMGTGANVLT
.	TRBV7-2	TRBJ2-7	ASSSSLLAAYEQY
.	TRBV5-6	TRBJ1-5	ASSLRQGNQPQH
many	TRBV28	TRBJ2-7	ASKGSTYEQY
.	TRBV27	TRBJ2-2	ASKVAGPTGELF
.	TRBV7-9	TRBJ1-6	ASSSPGQGSGSPLH
.	TRBV11-3	TRBJ1-2	ASSLGSGVDYGYT
.	TRBV7-2	TRBJ2-1	ASSSILQGAEQF
.	TRBV4-1	TRBJ1-6	ASSQHLFRDRERSPLH
.	TRBV28	TRBJ1-2	ASVISGVNYGYT
.	TRBV5-1	TRBJ2-4	ASSLQGRGQNIQY
many	TRBV18	TRBJ1-6	ASSPPWGDRAASPLH
.	TRBV27	TRBJ2-7	ASGSSAEQY
.	TRBV27	TRBJ2-7	ASSSYRDAPYEQY
few	TRBV19	TRBJ2-7	ASSMLWGTYEQY
few	TRBV7-3	TRBJ2-1	ASSLGQGNNEQF
many	TRBV11-2	TRBJ1-2	ASSLDGIGDGYT
.	TRBV9	TRBJ2-2	ASSPTSGSFDTGELF
.	TRBV19	TRBJ2-7	ASSTYGRSYEQY
few	TRBV7-6	TRBJ1-6	ASSGDIRSPLH
.	TRBV5-5	TRBJ2-7	ASSITGTAYEQY
.	TRBV4-2	TRBJ2-7	ASSRTAPYEQY
once	TRBV6-1	TRBJ2-7	ASSRLSSYEQY
few	TRBV30	TRBJ1-2	AWRQGSFRDKLRGYT
.	TRBV6-5	TRBJ2-2	ASSYVGELF
.	TRBV29-1	TRBJ2-3	SVEVGHRDSY
.	TRBV7-2	TRBJ2-7	ASSQAGGTYEQY
.	TRBV5-1	TRBJ2-7	ASSSLAGGVYEQY
.	TRBV19	TRBJ2-2	ASSISGTDSWGTGELF
.	TRBV7-2	TRBJ2-5	ASSFRGSSETQY